This TCR beta chain came from a study of a mutant IDH1 vaccine in newly diagnosed glioma (dated by TCRdb to the early 2020s). The study in broad terms: Patients were given eight vaccinations, in weeks 1, 3, 5, 7, 11, 15, 19 and 23, which matched visits V03 through V10. Of the roughly 34 treated patients, around 62% were male and 37.5% were female, and a mean age of roughly 40 years was recorded. Prior to enrollment, patients had been given standard therapy consisting of radiotherapy alone, temozolomide alone, or radiochemotherapy with temozolomide, with the combination given to most patients. Peripheral blood was drawn at six visits: V03 (baseline), V05, V07, V10, V12 and V13. For exploratory analyses, longitudinal TCRB deep sequencing was carried out in more than 20 treated patients wherever samples were available. Vaccination was initiated 4-6 weeks after radiotherapy alone, or concurrently with temozolomide cycles in the chemotherapy-containing groups.

Library construction relied on the immunoSEQ multiplex PCR assay. Rearranged TCR beta chain sequences were amplified using the hsTCRB Kit according to the manufacturer's protocol. An Illumina MiSeq was used to sequence the TCRB libraries. Concerning the study's data processing: The kit vendor's proprietary platform handled demultiplexing, trimming and gene mapping. Not all clones reach the TCRdb copy of this immuneACCESS table, which keeps in-frame sequences only. Checked studies attribute under half of the gap to unresolved V genes and leave the rest unexplained. The V and J calls and the clone size are those of that table, but D and trimming were determined from the DNA. Counted in this sample were some 60,000 clones; about 80% of them appeared once. About 3.7% of the sample rests with the top ten. What the work shows at the level of the full study, not this receptor alone: Immune responses induced by the vaccine were seen in 93.3% of patients across multiple MHC alleles. Availability determined which PBMC samples were chosen for TCRB deep sequencing. It was noted by the authors that analyses of patient blood samples could not be reproduced owing to sample limitations. Pseudoprogression appeared unrelated to alterations in the top peripheral T cell clonotypes detected by TCRB sequencing.

Details on this clone: There is no known antigen for this receptor. No per-base quality is available; no much larger clone lies one base away.

This sample's time point label indicates: week 11, during vaccination. Every vaccine dose consisted of 300 ug of a 20-mer mutant IDH1 peptide in Montanide, administered subcutaneously together with topical imiquimod. Newly diagnosed WHO grade 3 or 4 IDH1-mutant astrocytomas showing loss of nuclear ATRX were present in the donors. The samples were drawn from NOA16, a multicentre, single-arm, open-label phase I trial in Germany that tested a mutant IDH1 peptide vaccine in humans for the first time. Genomic DNA for TCRB sequencing was isolated from EDTA blood with the DNeasy Blood and Tissue Kit. V sheds 5 bases and J sheds 6 bases, leaving 13 bases between their ends. The CDR3, from cysteine to phenylalanine, totals 13 residues. Of all the DNA, just the CDR3 is kept, 39 bases in frame from base 1. The CDR1 and CDR2 encoded by the germline V gene (reference sequence) are SGHNT and YYREEE.

The chain couples TRBV5-4 to TRBJ2-3, with no D gene named confidently. Specimen: PBMCs, collected from a glioma patient whose treatment included an IDH1 peptide vaccine. This TCR was sampled from a man between 25 and 39 years old with glioma. The CDR3 protein is CASSPVEVDTQYF. The bases read TGTGCCAGCAGTCCGGTAGAGGTGGATACGCAGTATTTT.